The rows below give T cell receptor beta chains drawn from one sample of a study of shared clonotypes between healthy human individuals. The method was immunoSEQ multiplex PCR; TCRdb's version includes in-frame clones alone and lacks a portion of them. The table records more than 2 million clones, over 85% of them present only once. The sequenced material came from naive CD8+ T cells from PBMCs. Receptors originate from a man between 18 and 29 years old in good health. Some clones in this sample may be carry-over from other donors' samples. The CDR3 runs from the conserved cysteine through the conserved F or W. The D gene is left open where the match is weak. The size field is filled for only some rows; it gives once, few, many or a size class.

>TRBV27|TRBJ2-3|NA|NA
TGTGCCAGCAGTTTATCGGGATCCGATACGCAGTATTTT
CASSLSGSDTQYF
>TRBV6-1|TRBJ2-7|NA|NA
TGTGCCAGCAGCCGAGGCGAGCAGTACTTC
CASSRGEQYF
>TRBV28|TRBJ1-2|NA|TRBD1
TGTGCCAGCAGTTTGATGGAGGGGGCTTATGGCTACACCTTC
CASSLMEGAYGYTF
>TRBV7-3|TRBJ2-1|NA|NA
TGTGCCAGCAGCTTAATAGGGCAGGGCAATGAGCAGTTCTTC
CASSLIGQGNEQFF
>TRBV7-9|TRBJ2-2|NA|NA
TGTGCCAGCAGCTTAGCGCGTACGGAGGGAAGCACCGGGGAGCTGTTTTTT
CASSLARTEGSTGELFF
>TRBV5-8|TRBJ2-5|NA|TRBD1
TGTGCCAGCAGCGCCGGACAGGGATACCAAGAGACCCAGTACTTC
CASSAGQGYQETQYF
>TRBV28|TRBJ2-3|NA|NA
TGTGCCAGCAGTTTCGTCAGGAGCACAGATACGCAGTATTTT
CASSFVRSTDTQYF
>TRBV19|TRBJ2-1|once|TRBD2
TGTGCCAGTAGTATAGATCGCTCTAGCGGGGGCTCCTACAATGAGCAGTTCTTC
CASSIDRSSGGSYNEQFF
>TRBV5-1|TRBJ1-1|NA|NA
TGCGCCAGCAGCTTGGCAGGGTACACTGAAGCTTTCTTT
CASSLAGYTEAFF
>TRBV11-2|TRBJ2-7|NA|NA
TGTGCCAGCAGCGTAATAATTGTGGCCGAGCAGTACTTC
CASSVIIVAEQYF
>TRBV25-1|TRBJ2-1|NA|NA
TGTGCCAGCAGCCAGGACCGCGTAGATGAGCAGTTCTTC
CASSQDRVDEQFF
>TRBV27|TRBJ1-4|NA|NA
TGTGCCAGCAGTGGGGGAGTGGGGAATTTTAATGAAAAACTGTTTTTT
CASSGGVGNFNEKLFF
>TRBV5-6|TRBJ1-2|NA|NA
TGTGCCAGCAGCTGGCGGAGAAGTGAAGGCTACACCTTC
CASSWRRSEGYTF
>TRBV6-1|TRBJ1-1|few|TRBD1
TGTGCCAGCAGTGACAGGGGGCTTGAAGCTTTCTTT
CASSDRGLEAFF
>TRBV5-5|TRBJ1-2|NA|TRBD1
TGTGCCAGCAGTTCCGGGACAGGGCCCTATGGCTACACCTTC
CASSSGTGPYGYTF
>TRBV11-2|TRBJ2-3|NA|NA
TGTGCCAGCAGCTTCGGCGGGGCGGGCACAGATACGCAGTATTTT
CASSFGGAGTDTQYF
>TRBV7-9|TRBJ1-2|NA|TRBD1
TGTGCCAGCAGCGGGGACAGGACTAACTATGGCTACACCTTC
CASSGDRTNYGYTF
>TRBV27|TRBJ2-7|NA|NA
TGTGCCAGCAGTCCCAATCTGGGGGGCATAAACGAGCAGTACTTC
CASSPNLGGINEQYF
>TRBV9|TRBJ2-2|NA|TRBD2
TGTGCCAGCAGCGCCAGCGGGAGTTTCACCGGGGAGCTGTTTTTT
CASSASGSFTGELFF
>TRBV9|TRBJ2-1|NA|NA
TGTGCCAGCAGCGTAGGCGGGGTATACAATGAGCAGTTCTTC
CASSVGGVYNEQFF
>TRBV6-1|TRBJ2-5|NA|TRBD1
TGTGCCAGCCAGGGACAGGGGGCTCGGGAGACCCAGTACTTC
CASQGQGARETQYF
>TRBV27|TRBJ2-1|NA|NA
TGTGCCAGCGCGCAGGGTCTCAGCTCCTACAATGAGCAGTTCTTC
CASAQGLSSYNEQFF
>TRBV11-2|TRBJ2-1|NA|NA
TGTGCCAGCAGCCTCCGGAGTCTGGGAGGCATTCAGTTCTTC
CASSLRSLGGIQFF
>TRBV28|TRBJ2-7|NA|NA
TGTGCCTCGCGCCTGCTGGCGGCAGAATCCTACGAGCAGTACTTC
CASRLLAAESYEQYF
>TRBV18|TRBJ2-7|NA|TRBD1
TGTGCCAGCTCACTCCCGGCCGGGACAGGGTTCTACGAGCAGTACTTC
CASSLPAGTGFYEQYF
>TRBV9|TRBJ2-1|NA|TRBD1
TGTGCCAGCAGCGTAGGGAACAGGGGTAATGAGCAGTTCTTC
CASSVGNRGNEQFF
>TRBV7-9|TRBJ2-1|NA|TRBD2
TGTGCCAGTAACGGAGAGCGGGAGGGCCCTACGAATGAGCAGTTCTTC
CASNGEREGPTNEQFF
>TRBV5-4|TRBJ2-7|few|TRBD1
TGTGCCAGCAGCTTGAGGACAGGGGGCTCCTACGAGCAGTACTTC
CASSLRTGGSYEQYF
>TRBV6-5|TRBJ1-1|NA|NA
TGTGCCAGCAGTTCTATCGGACTAAACACTGAAGCTTTCTTT
CASSSIGLNTEAFF
>TRBV28|TRBJ2-5|NA|TRBD2
TGTGCCAGCAGTCAGATAACTCCGGGACTAGCAGTTCAAGAGACCCAGTACTTC
CASSQITPGLAVQETQYF
>TRBV27|TRBJ2-7|NA|TRBD1
TGTGCCAGCAGTTTATCCCGGACAGGGAACTCCGAGCAGTACTTC
CASSLSRTGNSEQYF
>TRBV5-4|TRBJ1-1|NA|NA
TGTGCCAGCAGCTTGGGAACCTTTGAAGCTTTCTTT
CASSLGTFEAFF
>TRBV7-9|TRBJ1-4|NA|NA
TGTGCCAGCAGCCGCGGCCCCCAGGGGTCTAATGAAAAACTGTTTTTT
CASSRGPQGSNEKLFF
>TRBV29-1|TRBJ1-2|NA|NA
TGCAGCGTAGCCCTCCCGCTAGGGACGGACTATGGCTACACCTTC
CSVALPLGTDYGYTF
>TRBV9|TRBJ1-2|NA|NA
TGTGCCAGCAGCGTAGGCGGACAAGGACTCGATGGCTACACCTTC
CASSVGGQGLDGYTF
>TRBV19|TRBJ2-7|NA|TRBD2
TGTGCCAGTAGTATAGGGCTAGCGGTCTTCTACGAGCAGTACTTC
CASSIGLAVFYEQYF
>TRBV7-9|TRBJ2-7|NA|TRBD1
TGTGCCAGCAGCCCAGACAGGGTTAGCGAGCAGTACTTC
CASSPDRVSEQYF